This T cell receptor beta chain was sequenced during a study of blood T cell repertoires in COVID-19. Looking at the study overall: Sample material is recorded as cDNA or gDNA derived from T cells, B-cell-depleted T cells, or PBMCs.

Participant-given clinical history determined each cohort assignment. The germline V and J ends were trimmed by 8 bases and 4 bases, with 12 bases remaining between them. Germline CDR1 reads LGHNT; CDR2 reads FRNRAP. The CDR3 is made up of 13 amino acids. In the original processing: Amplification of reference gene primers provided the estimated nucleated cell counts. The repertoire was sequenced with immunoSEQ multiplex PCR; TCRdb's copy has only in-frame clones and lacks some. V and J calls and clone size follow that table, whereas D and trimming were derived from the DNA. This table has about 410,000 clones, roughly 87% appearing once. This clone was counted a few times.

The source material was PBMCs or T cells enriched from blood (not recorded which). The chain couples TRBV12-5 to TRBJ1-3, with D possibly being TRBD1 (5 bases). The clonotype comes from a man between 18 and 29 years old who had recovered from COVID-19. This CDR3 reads CASNRMGGNTIYF. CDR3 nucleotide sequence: TGTGCTAGTAACAGGATGGGAGGAAACACCATATATTTT.